This T cell receptor (beta chain) was captured in a study of CD8+CD57+ T cells in acquired aplastic anemia (dated by TCRdb to 2016 to 2018). About the investigation overall: Extracted DNA from sorted CD4+ and CD8+ cells averaged 3.2 ug, ranging from about 0.17 to 27.4 ug. For healthy donor samples, the average read count was about 10 million for CD4+ cells and roughly 12 million for CD8+ cells.

In this study, sorted CD4+ and CD8+ T cells from the blood of healthy subjects and of severe aplastic anemia patients had their TCR repertoires deep-sequenced. Ficoll-Paque density gradient centrifugation was used to isolate peripheral blood mononuclear cells. Before DNA extraction, CD4+ and CD8+ T cells were sorted by FACS or by magnetic beads. This clonotype was picked up many times. Its specific antigen is unknown. No base-level quality is on record; no much larger clone is a single base apart. Points the paper makes about the study in general: CD8+ Simpson's diversity did not differ significantly between patients and healthy controls (P=0.060). Although 25 to 30 CD8+ CDR3 sequences were shared by patients and controls, these sequences appeared highly expressed in patients and within the immunodominant clones of patients.

Genomic DNA was used as template for profiling of TCR beta VDJ combinations and CDR3 sequences. TCR repertoire sequencing was run on an Illumina HiSeq 2000. On the authors' methods: Repertoires were assessed using TRBV/TRBJ rearrangement plots, CDR3 size and DJ length profiles, and Simpson's diversity index. The most abundant DNA sequence in the deep sequencing data was defined as the immunodominant clone. CDR3 amino acid sequences were screened for sharing across subjects and compared with published repertoires and the VDJdb database. The raw public reads went through TCRdb reprocessing: fastp at Q25, MiXCR clone calling, in-frame beta chains kept. For every CDR3 protein sequence, its rows merge into one entry that carries the most common genes and DNA. In this record, the V and J calls reflect TCRdb's handling and not the investigators' own analysis. The sample records around 150,000 distinct CDR3 sequences, more than 35% of which are singletons. The ten largest clonotypes hold 8.4% of the sample.

The CDR3 measures 12 amino acids from cysteine to phenylalanine. The entry retains the CDR3 DNA only, 36 bases that are in frame from base 1. In the germline V gene (reference sequence), CDR1 corresponds to MNHEY and CDR2 to SMNVEV. The V end loses 8 bases and the J end loses 9 bases, and a stretch of 15 bases separates them. The chain uses TRBV27 and TRBJ2-3, and perhaps TRBD2 as D gene, on 6 matching bases. The sequencing sample was made of sorted CD4+, CD8+, or CD8+CD57+ T cells (not recorded which) from PBMCs. The TCR was taken from a human donor in good health, serving as a control. The DNA sequence is as follows: TGTGCCAGCCGCGCTAGCGCAAGAACGCAGTATTTT. Translated, this is CASRASARTQYF.